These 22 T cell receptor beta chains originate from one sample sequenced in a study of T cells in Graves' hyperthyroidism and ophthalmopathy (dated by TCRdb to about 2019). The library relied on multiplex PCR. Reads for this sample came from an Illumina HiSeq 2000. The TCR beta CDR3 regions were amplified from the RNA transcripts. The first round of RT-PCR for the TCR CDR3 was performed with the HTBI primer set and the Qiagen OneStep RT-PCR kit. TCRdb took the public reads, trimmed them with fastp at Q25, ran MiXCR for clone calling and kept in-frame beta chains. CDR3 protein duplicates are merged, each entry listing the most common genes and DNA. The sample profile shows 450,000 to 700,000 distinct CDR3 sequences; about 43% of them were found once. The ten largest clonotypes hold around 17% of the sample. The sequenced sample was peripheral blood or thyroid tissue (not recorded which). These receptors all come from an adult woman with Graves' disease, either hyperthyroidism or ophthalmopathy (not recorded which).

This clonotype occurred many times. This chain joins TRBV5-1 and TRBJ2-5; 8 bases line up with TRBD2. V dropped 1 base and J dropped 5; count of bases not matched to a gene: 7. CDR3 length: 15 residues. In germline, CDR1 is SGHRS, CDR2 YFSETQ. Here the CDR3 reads CASSLTGGLVETQYF. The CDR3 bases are TGCGCCAGCAGCTTGACGGGAGGGCTTGTGGAGACCCAGTACTTC.

Written as DNA, the CDR3 is TGCGCCAGCAGCTTGGGTGGAGGGGGTCTGGGTCAGCCCCAGCATTTT. Its translation is CASSLGGGGLGQPQHF. The genes are TRBV5-1 and TRBJ1-5, with D maybe TRBD1 (6 bases). This CDR3 region has 16 residues. Germline V lookup: CDR1 SGHRS, CDR2 YFSETQ. The V end lost 0 bases, the J end lost 6 bases, and 16 bases lay between the germline ends.

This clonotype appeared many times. The CDR3 loop is CASSWGQGYGYTF. The CDR3 coding sequence is TGCGCCAGCAGCTGGGGACAGGGGTATGGCTACACCTTC. This chain uses TRBV5-1 with TRBJ1-2, with 10 positions matching TRBD1. V lost 3 bases to trimming and J lost 5 bases; unmatched junction nucleotides: 1. Looked up from germline, CDR1 is SGHRS and CDR2 is YFSETQ. The CDR3 covers 13 residues. Full variable domain (remainder filled in from reference TRBV5-1 and TRBJ1-2): KAGVTQTPRYLIKTRGQQVTLSCSPISGHRSVSWYQQTPGQGLQFLFEYFSETQRNKGNFPGRFSGRQFSNSRSEMNVSTLELGDSALYLCASSWGQGYGYTFGSGTRLTVV.

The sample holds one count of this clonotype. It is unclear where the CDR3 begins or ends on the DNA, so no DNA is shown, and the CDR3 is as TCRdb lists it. Here the CDR3 reads CASSFYICSASGLGATGNQPQHF. The J gene is TRBJ1-5, the V gene TRBV7-9. Germline V gene data show CDR1 as SEHNR and CDR2 as FQNEAQ (reference sequence). The CDR3 extends over 23 residues, inclusive of both ends.

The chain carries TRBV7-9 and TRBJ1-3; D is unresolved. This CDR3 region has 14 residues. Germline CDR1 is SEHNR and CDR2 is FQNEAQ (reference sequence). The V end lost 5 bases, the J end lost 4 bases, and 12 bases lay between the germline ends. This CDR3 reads CASSQEGRGNTIYF. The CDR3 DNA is TGTGCCAGCAGCCAAGAGGGCCGGGGAAACACCATATATTTT.

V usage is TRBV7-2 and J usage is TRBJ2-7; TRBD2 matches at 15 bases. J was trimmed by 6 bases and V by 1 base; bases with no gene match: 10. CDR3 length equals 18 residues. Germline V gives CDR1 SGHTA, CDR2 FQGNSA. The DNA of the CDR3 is TGTGCCAGCAGCTTAGGGACTAGCGGGGGGGCCAGTACAACCGAGCAGTACTTC. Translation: CASSLGTSGGASTTEQYF.

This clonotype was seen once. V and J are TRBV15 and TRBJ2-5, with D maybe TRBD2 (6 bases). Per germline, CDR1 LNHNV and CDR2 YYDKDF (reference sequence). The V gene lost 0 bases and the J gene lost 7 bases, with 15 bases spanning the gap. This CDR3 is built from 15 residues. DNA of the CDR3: TGTGCCACCAGCAGAGATTCGCTAGCGAGCTTGACCCAGTACTTC. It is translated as CATSRDSLASLTQYF.

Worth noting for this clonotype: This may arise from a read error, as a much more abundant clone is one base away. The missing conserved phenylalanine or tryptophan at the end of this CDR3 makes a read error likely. DNA for the CDR3: TGTGCCAGCAGCCACATCAACGACGAGCAGTACTAC. It translates to CASSHINDEQYY. The chain recombines TRBV5-4 with TRBJ2-7; D remains unclear. Deletions cut 4 bases from V and 5 bases from J, with 10 bases between. CDR1 SGHNT and CDR2 YYREEE come from the germline V gene (reference sequence). The CDR3 consists of 12 residues.

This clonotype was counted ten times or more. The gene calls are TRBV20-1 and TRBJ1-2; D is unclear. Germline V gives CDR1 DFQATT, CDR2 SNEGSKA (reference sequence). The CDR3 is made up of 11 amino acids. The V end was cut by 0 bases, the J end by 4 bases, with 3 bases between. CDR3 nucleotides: TGCAGTGCTAGAGACCCCTATGGCTACACCTTC. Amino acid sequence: CSARDPYGYTF.

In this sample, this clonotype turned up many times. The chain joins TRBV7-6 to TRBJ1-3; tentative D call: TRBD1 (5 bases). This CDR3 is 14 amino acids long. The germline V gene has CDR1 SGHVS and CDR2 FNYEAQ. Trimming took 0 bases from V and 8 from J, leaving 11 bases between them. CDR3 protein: CASSLAGPRDTIYF. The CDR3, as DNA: TGTGCCAGCAGCTTAGCGGGACCGAGGGACACCATATATTTT.

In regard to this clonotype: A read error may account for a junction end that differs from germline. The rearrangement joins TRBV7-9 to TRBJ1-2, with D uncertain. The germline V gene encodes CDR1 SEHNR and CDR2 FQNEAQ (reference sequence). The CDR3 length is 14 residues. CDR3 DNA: TGCGCCAGCAGCCAAGATCCCAGTGGGTATGGCTACACCTTC. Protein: CASSQDPSGYGYTF.

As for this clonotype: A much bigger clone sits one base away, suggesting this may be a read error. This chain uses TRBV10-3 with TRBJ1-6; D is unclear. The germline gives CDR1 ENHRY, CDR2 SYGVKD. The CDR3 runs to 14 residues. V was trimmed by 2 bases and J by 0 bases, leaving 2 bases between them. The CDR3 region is CAISESSYNSPLHF. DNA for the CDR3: TGTGCCATCAGTGAGAGCTCCTATAATTCACCCCTCCACTTT.

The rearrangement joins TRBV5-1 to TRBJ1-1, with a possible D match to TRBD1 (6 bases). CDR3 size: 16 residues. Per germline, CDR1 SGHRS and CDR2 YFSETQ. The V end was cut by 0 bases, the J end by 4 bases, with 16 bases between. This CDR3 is CASSLVSGGEGTEAFF. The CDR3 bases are TGCGCCAGCAGCTTGGTGTCCGGGGGCGAAGGCACTGAAGCTTTCTTT.

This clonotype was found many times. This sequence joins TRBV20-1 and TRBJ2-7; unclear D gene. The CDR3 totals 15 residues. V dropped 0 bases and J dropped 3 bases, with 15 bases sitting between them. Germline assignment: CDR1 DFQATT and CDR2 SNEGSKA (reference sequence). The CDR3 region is CSARDLGRPSYEQYF. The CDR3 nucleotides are TGCAGTGCTAGAGATCTTGGGCGCCCCAGCTACGAGCAGTACTTC.

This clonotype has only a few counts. The chain's CDR3 is CSARDSRGNTEAFF. In DNA form, the CDR3 reads TGCAGTGCTAGAGATAGCAGAGGGAACACTGAAGCTTTCTTT. V and J are TRBV20-1 and TRBJ1-1; no definite D call. V was cut by 0 bases and J by 1 base, with 9 bases left in between. The CDR3 contains 14 residues. The germline V gene encodes CDR1 DFQATT and CDR2 SNEGSKA (reference sequence).

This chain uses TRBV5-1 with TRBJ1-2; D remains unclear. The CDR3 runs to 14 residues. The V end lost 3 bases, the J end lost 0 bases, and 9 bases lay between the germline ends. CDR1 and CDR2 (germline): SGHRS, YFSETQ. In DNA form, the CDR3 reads TGCGCCAGCAGCTCAACGCTAGCTAACTATGGCTACACCTTC. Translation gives CASSSTLANYGYTF.

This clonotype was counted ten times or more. This CDR3 is CASSLAPQHGYTF. The CDR3 DNA reads as TGTGCCAGCAGCTTAGCCCCCCAACATGGCTACACCTTC. This chain connects TRBV11-2 to TRBJ1-2; D is unresolved. The CDR3 loop spans 13 amino acids. V lost 1 base and J 6 bases, leaving 9 bases between the germline ends. Germline V gene lookup returns CDR1 SGHAT and CDR2 FQNNGV.

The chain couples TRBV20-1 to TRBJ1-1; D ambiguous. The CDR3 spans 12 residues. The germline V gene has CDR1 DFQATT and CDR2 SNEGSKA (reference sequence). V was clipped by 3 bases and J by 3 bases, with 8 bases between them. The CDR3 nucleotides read TGCAGTGCTAGGGACGTGGACACTGAAGCTTTCTTT. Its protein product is CSARDVDTEAFF.

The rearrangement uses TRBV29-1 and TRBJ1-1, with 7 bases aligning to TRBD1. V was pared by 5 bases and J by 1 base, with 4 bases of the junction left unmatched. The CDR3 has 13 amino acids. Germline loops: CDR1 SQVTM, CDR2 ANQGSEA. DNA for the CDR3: TGCAGCGTTCAGCGACAGGGGAACACTGAAGCTTTCTTT. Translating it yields CSVQRQGNTEAFF.

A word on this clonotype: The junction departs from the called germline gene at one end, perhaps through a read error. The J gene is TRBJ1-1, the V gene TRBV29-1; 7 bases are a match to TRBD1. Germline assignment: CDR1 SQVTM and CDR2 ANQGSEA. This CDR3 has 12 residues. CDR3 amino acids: CSVEDRDPEAFF. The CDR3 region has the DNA TGCAGCGTAGAAGACAGGGATCCTGAAGCTTTCTTT.

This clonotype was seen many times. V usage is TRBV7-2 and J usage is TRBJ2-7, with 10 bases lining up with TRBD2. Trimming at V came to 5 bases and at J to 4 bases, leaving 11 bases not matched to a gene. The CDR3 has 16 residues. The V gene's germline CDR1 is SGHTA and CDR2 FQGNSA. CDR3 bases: TGTGCCAGCAGCCCCGAGGGACTAGCGAGGTCGTACGAGCAGTACTTC. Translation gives CASSPEGLARSYEQYF.

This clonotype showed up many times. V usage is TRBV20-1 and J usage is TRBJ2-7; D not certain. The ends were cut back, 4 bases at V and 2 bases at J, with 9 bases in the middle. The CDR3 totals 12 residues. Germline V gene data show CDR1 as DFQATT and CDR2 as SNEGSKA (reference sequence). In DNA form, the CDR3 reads TGCAGTGCTATGGTCCCAACCTACGAGCAGTACTTC. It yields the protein CSAMVPTYEQYF.